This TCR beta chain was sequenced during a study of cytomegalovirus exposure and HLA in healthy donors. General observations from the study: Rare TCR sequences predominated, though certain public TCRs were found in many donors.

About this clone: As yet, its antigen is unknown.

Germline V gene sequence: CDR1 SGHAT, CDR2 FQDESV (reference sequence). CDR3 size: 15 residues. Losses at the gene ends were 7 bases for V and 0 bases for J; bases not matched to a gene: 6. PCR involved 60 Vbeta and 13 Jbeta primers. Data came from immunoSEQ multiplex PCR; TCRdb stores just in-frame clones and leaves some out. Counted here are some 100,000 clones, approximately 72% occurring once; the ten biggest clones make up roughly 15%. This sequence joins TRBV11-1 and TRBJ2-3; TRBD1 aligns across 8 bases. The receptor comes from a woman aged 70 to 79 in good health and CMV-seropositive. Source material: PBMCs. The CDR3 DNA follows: TGTGCCAGCACAATAGGGGACAGGAGCACAGATACGCAGTATTTT. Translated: CASTIGDRSTDTQYF.